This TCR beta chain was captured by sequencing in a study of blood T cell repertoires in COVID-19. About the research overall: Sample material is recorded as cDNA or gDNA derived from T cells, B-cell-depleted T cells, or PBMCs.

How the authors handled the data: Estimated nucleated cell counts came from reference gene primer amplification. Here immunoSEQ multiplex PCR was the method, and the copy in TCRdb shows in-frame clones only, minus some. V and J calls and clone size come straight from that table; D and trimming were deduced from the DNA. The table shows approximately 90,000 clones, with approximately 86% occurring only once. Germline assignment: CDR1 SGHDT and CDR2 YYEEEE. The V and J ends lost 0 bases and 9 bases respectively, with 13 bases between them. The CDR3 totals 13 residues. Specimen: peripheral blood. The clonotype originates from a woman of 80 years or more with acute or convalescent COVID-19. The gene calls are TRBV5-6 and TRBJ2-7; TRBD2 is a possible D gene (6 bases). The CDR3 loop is CASSLVGGKRQYF. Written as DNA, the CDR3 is TGTGCCAGCAGCTTGGTTGGAGGGAAGAGGCAGTACTTC.